These 23 T cell receptor beta chains came from one sample sequenced in a study of shared T cell receptors in the human thymus. Clones were read by immunoSEQ multiplex PCR, and TCRdb kept only the in-frame ones, dropping some. This table has around 340,000 clones, 85% to 95% appearing once. Source material: thymocytes. These receptors were obtained from a human donor.

The chain employs TRBV27 and TRBJ2-5, with 10 nucleotides matching TRBD2. The CDR3 spans 17 residues. Germline CDR1 reads MNHEY; CDR2 reads SMNVEV (reference sequence). After removal of 8 bases from V and 3 bases from J, the junction contained 15 bases not matched to a gene. The CDR3 DNA is TGTGCCAGCCAGCTACTAGCGGGATCGGCGGGGAAAGAGACCCAGTACTTC. It yields the protein CASQLLAGSAGKETQYF.

The CDR3 coding sequence is TGTGCCAGCAGTCCCCACCAGGACAGGGAAAGGGACCAAGAGACCCAGTACTTC. Translated, it gives CASSPHQDRERDQETQYF. The rearrangement links TRBV2 to TRBJ2-5; TRBD1 matches at 8 bases. This CDR3 has 18 residues. The V segment lost 5 bases and the J segment 0 bases; nucleotides outside the gene matches: 14. CDR1 is SNHLY, CDR2 FYNNEI, per germline.

The chain employs TRBV19 and TRBJ2-1, with D perhaps TRBD2 (6 bases). V dropped 5 bases and J dropped 2 bases, with 19 bases sitting between them. Germline-derived CDR1 and CDR2 are LNHDA and SQIVND (reference sequence). CDR3 length: 17 amino acids. CDR3 in amino acids: CASSSRGGPITYNEQFF. The CDR3, as DNA: TGTGCCAGTAGTTCGCGGGGCGGACCAATAACCTACAATGAGCAGTTCTTC.

The rearrangement joins TRBV27 to TRBJ2-7; D gene ambiguous. In germline, CDR1 is MNHEY, CDR2 SMNVEV (reference sequence). The length of the CDR3 is 13 residues. V lost 4 bases to trimming and J lost 0 bases, with 7 bases between them. The CDR3 loop reads CASSSRSSYEQYF. The CDR3, as DNA: TGTGCCAGCAGTTCCCGGAGCTCCTACGAGCAGTACTTC.

V is TRBV7-3 and J is TRBJ2-7; D may be TRBD2 (6 bases). Trimming removed 5 bases at V and 0 bases at J, with 23 bases between. CDR3 length equals 18 residues. Germline lookup yields CDR1 SGHTA and CDR2 FQGTGA. The CDR3 DNA follows: TGTGCCAGCAGCCCTTATAGCAACCGGGACTTAAGCTCCTACGAGCAGTACTTC. Encoded protein: CASSPYSNRDLSSYEQYF.

V is TRBV30 and J is TRBJ1-1, with D uncertain. CDR1 GTSNPN and CDR2 SVGIG come from the germline V gene (reference sequence). Trimming removed 3 bases at V and 1 base at J, with 18 bases between. The CDR3 is 16 residues long. The CDR3 is CAWRSQYQETNTEAFF. CDR3 nucleotide sequence: TGTGCCTGGAGATCTCAGTATCAGGAGACGAACACTGAAGCTTTCTTT.

The rearrangement joins TRBV14 to TRBJ2-1; 13 positions agree with TRBD2. After removal of 4 bases from V and 6 bases from J, the junction contained 3 bases not matched to a gene. The CDR3 is made up of 15 amino acids. Germline lookup yields CDR1 SGHDN and CDR2 FVKESK. In DNA, the CDR3 is TGTGCCAGCAGCCTACTAGCGGGAGGGCCCAATGAGCAGTTCTTC. This sequence encodes CASSLLAGGPNEQFF. Full variable domain (missing parts from reference TRBV14 and TRBJ2-1): EAGVTQFPSHSVIEKGQTVTLRCDPISGHDNLYWYRRVMGKEIKFLLHFVKESKQDESGMPNNRFLAERTGGTYSTLKVQPAELEDSGVYFCASSLLAGGPNEQFFGPGTRLTVL.

This chain connects TRBV5-4 to TRBJ2-1, with D tentatively TRBD2 (6 bases). This CDR3 has 14 residues. Germline V lookup: CDR1 SGHNT, CDR2 YYREEE (reference sequence). Trimming took off 4 bases at V and 10 bases at J, with 18 bases between the two ends. For the CDR3, the DNA is TGTGCCAGCAGCGCCGACGGGAGTTGTACGGAGCAGTTCTTC. It encodes CASSADGSCTEQFF. Looking up the rest from reference TRBV5-4 and TRBJ2-1 gives the full variable domain: ETGVTQSPTHLIKTRGQQVTLRCSSQSGHNTVSWYQQALGQGPQFIFQYYREEENGRGNFPPRFSGLQFPNYSSELNVNALELDDSALYLCASSADGSCTEQFFGPGTRLTVL.

V usage is TRBV19 and J usage is TRBJ2-7, with D perhaps being TRBD1 or TRBD2 (6 bases each). Germline-derived CDR1 and CDR2 are LNHDA and SQIVND (reference sequence). V dropped 2 bases and J dropped 2 bases, with 16 bases sitting between them. The CDR3 has 16 residues. CDR3 in amino acids: CASSILGRGQTYEQYF. CDR3 DNA: TGTGCCAGTAGTATATTAGGACGGGGGCAGACCTACGAGCAGTACTTC.

The rearrangement uses TRBV19 and TRBJ1-5, with 9 nucleotides matching TRBD1. V lost 6 bases, J lost 0 bases, and 18 bases stayed unmatched. The CDR3 covers 20 residues. Germline V gene data show CDR1 as LNHDA and CDR2 as SQIVND (reference sequence). The CDR3 sequence is CASRCKPGQGRSGSNQPQHF. The CDR3, as DNA: TGTGCCAGTAGGTGCAAACCGGGACAGGGTCGTTCCGGTAGCAATCAGCCCCAGCATTTT.

The gene calls are TRBV4-1 and TRBJ2-7; 11 bases fit TRBD2. J gave up 4 bases and V 3 bases, and 5 bases lay outside the gene matches. This CDR3 comprises 15 residues. The germline V gene encodes CDR1 MGHRA and CDR2 YSYEKL. The CDR3 DNA is TGCGCCAGCAGCCAGACCGGGACTAGCGGTTACGAGCAGTACTTC. The encoded protein is CASSQTGTSGYEQYF.

The chain uses TRBV19 and TRBJ2-1; D is unclear. Germline values: CDR1 LNHDA, CDR2 SQIVND (reference sequence). The CDR3 spans 15 residues. The V gene lost 5 bases and the J gene lost 0 bases, with 11 bases spanning the gap. CDR3 loop: CASSSPDFSYNEQFF. CDR3 DNA: TGTGCCAGTAGTTCGCCCGACTTCTCCTACAATGAGCAGTTCTTC.

This chain joins TRBV4-3 and TRBJ2-3; 16 bases align to TRBD2. The germline CDR1 and CDR2 sequences are LGHNA and YSLEER. The V gene end was trimmed by 4 bases and the J gene end by 0 bases; junction bases not matched to a gene: 4. The CDR3 runs 18 residues. The CDR3 DNA reads as TGCGCCAGCAGCCCGGGACTAGCGGGAGGGCCTAGCACAGATACGCAGTATTTT. Amino acid sequence: CASSPGLAGGPSTDTQYF.

The chain uses TRBV29-1 and TRBJ1-2; 9 bases align to TRBD1. The CDR3 has 15 residues. Germline CDR1 SQVTM, CDR2 ANQGSEA. V was pared by 6 bases and J by 4 bases, with 12 bases of the junction left unmatched. The CDR3 reads CSVAGQGSRGYGYTF. The CDR3, as DNA: TGCAGCGTGGCGGGACAGGGTTCTCGCGGCTATGGCTACACCTTC.

The chain carries TRBV5-1 and TRBJ2-7; D gene uncertain. Germline V gene data show CDR1 as SGHRS and CDR2 as YFSETQ. Trimming took off 0 bases at V and 6 bases at J, with 4 bases between the two ends. This CDR3 spans 11 amino acids. DNA of the CDR3: TGCGCCAGCAGCTTGGGGCCCGAGCAGTACTTC. Protein: CASSLGPEQYF.

A single count supports this clone. In DNA form, the CDR3 reads TGTGCCAGCAGCCAAGATCGCCGGGGGGGCTGCACTGAAGCTTTCTTT. Translated, it gives CASSQDRRGGCTEAFF. The chain employs TRBV4-2 and TRBJ1-1; D may be TRBD1 (6 bases). V was cut by 0 bases and J by 4 bases, with 15 bases left in between. The CDR3 covers 16 residues. Germline-derived CDR1 and CDR2 are LGHNA and YNFKEQ.

V usage is TRBV7-6 and J usage is TRBJ2-1, with TRBD2 matching 7 bases. Germline CDR1 is SGHVS and CDR2 is FNYEAQ. CDR3 length equals 15 residues. After removal of 3 bases from V and 3 bases from J, the junction contained 5 bases not matched to a gene. The CDR3 coding sequence is TGTGCCAGCAGCTTGCTGCGGGAGCGCTACAATGAGCAGTTCTTC. Protein product: CASSLLRERYNEQFF.

The genes are TRBV7-2 and TRBJ2-3; D not resolved. The V and J ends lost 1 base and 2 bases respectively, with 7 bases between them. The CDR3 is 14 residues long. Germline V gene lookup returns CDR1 SGHTA and CDR2 FQGNSA. The CDR3 region is CASSLGTDTDTQYF. The CDR3 DNA is TGTGCCAGCAGCTTAGGGACGGACACAGATACGCAGTATTTT.

The V and J genes are TRBV28 and TRBJ1-2; no reliable D call. The V and J ends lost 3 bases and 3 bases respectively, with 8 bases between them. There are 13 residues in the CDR3. CDR1 is MDHEN, CDR2 SYDVKM, per germline. The CDR3 nucleotides are TGTGCCAGCAGTTTGAACTGGGACTATGGCTACACCTTC. This translates into CASSLNWDYGYTF.

The gene calls are TRBV28 and TRBJ2-7, with D maybe TRBD1 (5 bases). Germline loops: CDR1 MDHEN, CDR2 SYDVKM. This CDR3 has 17 residues. V lost 5 bases and J lost 1, with 21 bases in between. DNA of the CDR3: TGTGCCAGCAGTCCCCACCTTCCAGGGATGGTGTCCTACGAGCAGTACTTC. Its protein product is CASSPHLPGMVSYEQYF. Full variable domain (remainder filled in from reference TRBV28 and TRBJ2-7): DVKVTQSSRYLVKRTGEKVFLECVQDMDHENMFWYRQDPGLGLRLIYFSYDVKMKEKGDIPEGYSVSREKKERFSLILESASTNQTSMYLCASSPHLPGMVSYEQYFGPGTRLTVT.

The rearrangement joins TRBV5-1 to TRBJ2-7; D gene uncertain. The germline gives CDR1 SGHRS, CDR2 YFSETQ. The CDR3 is 14 residues long. Trimming stripped 0 bases from V and 0 bases from J, with 7 bases between. The CDR3 sequence is CASSLEQFSYEQYF. CDR3 DNA sequence: TGCGCCAGCAGCTTGGAACAGTTCTCCTACGAGCAGTACTTC.

The CDR3 DNA is TGTGCCAGCAGTGACCAAAAGACAGCCCCCTACGAGCAGTACTTC. As protein: CASSDQKTAPYEQYF. The chain couples TRBV6-1 to TRBJ2-7, with D tentatively TRBD1 (5 bases). Germline CDR1 reads MNHNS; CDR2 reads SASEGT. This CDR3 is built from 15 residues. The V end was cut by 3 bases, the J end by 2 bases, with 14 bases between.

This chain joins TRBV19 and TRBJ1-1; 8 bases are shared with TRBD1. This CDR3 comprises 18 residues. V lost 2 bases to trimming and J lost 2 bases; unmatched junction nucleotides: 13. CDR1 and CDR2 (germline): LNHDA, SQIVND (reference sequence). CDR3 residues: CASSIRSLNRGGNTEAFF. CDR3 DNA sequence: TGTGCCAGTAGTATAAGGTCCCTGAACAGGGGGGGAAACACTGAAGCTTTCTTT.